These T cell receptor beta chains were read from a single sample in a study of PD-1 blockade in classical Hodgkin lymphoma. Data came from immunoSEQ multiplex PCR; TCRdb stores just in-frame clones and leaves some out. Here the sample spans under 2,000 clones, approximately 63% being singletons. This specimen was CD8+ T cells from blood, taken at baseline. The receptors were sampled from a human donor with classical Hodgkin lymphoma. Each CDR3 is given with its conserved first and last residue. Fields, in order: CDR3 DNA, CDR3 protein, D gene, J gene, clone size, V gene. The D gene is left open where the match is weak. Expanded clones are given a class, and other clones once, few, many or no size at all.

cdr3_nt: TGTGCCAGCAGTTACGGGGCTAGCGCAAACACCGGGGAGCTGTTTTTT; cdr3_aa: CASSYGASANTGELFF; d_call: .; j_call: TRBJ2-2; clone_size: .; v_call: TRBV6-5
cdr3_nt: TGTGCCAGCAGCTTACTAGCGGGGGGCGCATATGATACGCAGTATTTT; cdr3_aa: CASSLLAGGAYDTQYF; d_call: TRBD2; j_call: TRBJ2-3; clone_size: .; v_call: TRBV27
cdr3_nt: TGTGCCAGCAGTTTTACAGGGGCATATGGCTACACCTTC; cdr3_aa: CASSFTGAYGYTF; d_call: TRBD1; j_call: TRBJ1-2; clone_size: once; v_call: TRBV28
cdr3_nt: TGCGCCAGCAGCCAAGATTTTCCCTCTCAAGGGGCTGAAGCTTTCTTT; cdr3_aa: CASSQDFPSQGAEAFF; d_call: .; j_call: TRBJ1-1; clone_size: .; v_call: TRBV4-1
cdr3_nt: TGTGCCAGTAGCCCTAGCGGGGGGGGCTCCTACGAGCAGTACTTC; cdr3_aa: CASSPSGGGSYEQYF; d_call: TRBD2; j_call: TRBJ2-7; clone_size: few; v_call: TRBV19
cdr3_nt: TGTGCCAGCAGTTACGACAGGGGCATCGACGAGCAGTACTTC; cdr3_aa: CASSYDRGIDEQYF; d_call: TRBD1; j_call: TRBJ2-7; clone_size: once; v_call: TRBV6-5
cdr3_nt: TGTGCCAGCAGCCAAGAAGTCGGGATGAACACTGAAGCTTTCTTT; cdr3_aa: CASSQEVGMNTEAFF; d_call: .; j_call: TRBJ1-1; clone_size: .; v_call: TRBV4-2
cdr3_nt: TGTGCCAGCAGTTACGGGGGGGAGGGCTACACCTTC; cdr3_aa: CASSYGGEGYTF; d_call: .; j_call: TRBJ1-2; clone_size: .; v_call: TRBV6-5
cdr3_nt: TGTGCCAGCAGCTTAGTTGAACAGACCTACGAGCAGTACTTC; cdr3_aa: CASSLVEQTYEQYF; d_call: .; j_call: TRBJ2-7; clone_size: .; v_call: TRBV7-4
cdr3_nt: TGTGCCAGCAGTGTCGGCAATCAGCCCCAGCATTTT; cdr3_aa: CASSVGNQPQHF; d_call: .; j_call: TRBJ1-5; clone_size: .; v_call: TRBV27
cdr3_nt: TGCGCCAGCAGCCAAGATAGGGGCAGCTATGGCTACACCTTC; cdr3_aa: CASSQDRGSYGYTF; d_call: .; j_call: TRBJ1-2; clone_size: few; v_call: TRBV4-3
cdr3_nt: TGTGCCAGCAGCCTTAAGGACAGGGAGGCTAACTATGGCTACACCTTC; cdr3_aa: CASSLKDREANYGYTF; d_call: TRBD1; j_call: TRBJ1-2; clone_size: .; v_call: TRBV7-9
cdr3_nt: TGTGCCAGCAGCTTAGCGGGGACTCTTGGGGGGGAGCTGTTTTTT; cdr3_aa: CASSLAGTLGGELFF; d_call: .; j_call: TRBJ2-2; clone_size: .; v_call: TRBV7-8
cdr3_nt: TGTGCCAGCAGCCCAGGGGGGGTCACTGAAGCTTTCTTT; cdr3_aa: CASSPGGVTEAFF; d_call: TRBD1; j_call: TRBJ1-1; clone_size: .; v_call: TRBV7-3